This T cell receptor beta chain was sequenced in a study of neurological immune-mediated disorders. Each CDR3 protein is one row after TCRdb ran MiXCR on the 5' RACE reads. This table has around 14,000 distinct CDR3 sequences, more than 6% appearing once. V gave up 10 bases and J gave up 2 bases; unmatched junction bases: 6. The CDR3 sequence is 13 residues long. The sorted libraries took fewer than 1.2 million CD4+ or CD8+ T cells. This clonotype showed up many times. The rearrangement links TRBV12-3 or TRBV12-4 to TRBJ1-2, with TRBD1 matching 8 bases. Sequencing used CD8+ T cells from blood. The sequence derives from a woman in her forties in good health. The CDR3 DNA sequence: TGTGCCATCCCGAGGACAGGGAACTATGGCTACACCTTC. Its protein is CAIPRTGNYGYTF.